This TCR beta chain was captured in a study of cytotoxic CD8 clonotypes in ibrutinib-treated CLL. Whole-study results and caveats: Sustained-remission patients were sampled at one set of times and progressing patients at different ones.

Notes on this clone: Antigen specificity is unknown.

Profiling relied on immunoSEQ multiplex PCR, and the TCRdb table lists in-frame clones only, not all of them. In the table there are just over 200,000 clones, 70% of which are singletons. The starting material was PBMCs, obtained after 12 months of ibrutinib treatment. The sequence was collected from a human donor with chronic lymphocytic leukemia.

The CDR3 loop reads CASSGRDRGGDEQFF. CDR3 sequence (DNA): TGTGCCAGCAGCGGCCGGGACAGGGGTGGGGATGAGCAGTTCTTC. The J gene is TRBJ2-1, the V gene TRBV5-4; 10 nucleotides align to TRBD1. Germline values: CDR1 SGHNT, CDR2 YYREEE (reference sequence). Losses at the gene ends were 4 bases for V and 8 bases for J; bases not matched to a gene: 9. The CDR3 is 15 amino acids.